This T cell receptor (beta chain) comes out of a study of blood T cell repertoires in COVID-19. Generated by immunoSEQ multiplex PCR, the TCRdb table keeps only in-frame clones and is missing some. The sample consists of 200,000 to 250,000 clones, 89% of them appearing once. Germline CDR1 reads SGHTA; CDR2 reads FQGTGA. Trimming took 5 bases from V and 4 from J; bases not matched to a gene: 3. The CDR3 is 14 amino acids. This sequence originates from a man in his 60s who had recovered from COVID-19. Sequenced: peripheral blood. This chain uses TRBV7-3 with TRBJ2-2, with 8 positions matching TRBD2. CDR3 protein: CASSPGLVTGELFF. The CDR3 region has the DNA TGTGCCAGCAGCCCGGGACTAGTCACCGGGGAGCTGTTTTTT.